This T cell receptor (beta chain) appears in the sequencing data of a study of CD8 T cells in Susac syndrome. With random hexamers, roughly 0.45 to 1 ug RNA was reverse transcribed. Across 54 Vbeta and 13 Jbeta, TCR beta CDR3 was amplified with immunoSEQ multiplex PCR. Via MiXCR, TCRdb re-called the immunoSEQ multiplex PCR reads, giving one row per CDR3 protein. This repertoire shows around 190,000 distinct CDR3 sequences, approximately 94% found once; its top ten account for over 0.095%. V was trimmed by 1 base and J by 0 bases, leaving 10 bases between them. Germline loops: CDR1 SGDLS, CDR2 YYNGEE. The CDR3 is 15 amino acids.

Source material: CD4+ T cells from PBMCs. The clonotype originates from a human donor with Susac syndrome. This chain connects TRBV9 to TRBJ1-2, with D possibly being TRBD1 (5 bases). CDR3 sequence reads: CASSVQGETNYGYTF. DNA for the CDR3: TGTGCCAGCAGCGTACAGGGTGAGACTAACTATGGCTACACCTTC.